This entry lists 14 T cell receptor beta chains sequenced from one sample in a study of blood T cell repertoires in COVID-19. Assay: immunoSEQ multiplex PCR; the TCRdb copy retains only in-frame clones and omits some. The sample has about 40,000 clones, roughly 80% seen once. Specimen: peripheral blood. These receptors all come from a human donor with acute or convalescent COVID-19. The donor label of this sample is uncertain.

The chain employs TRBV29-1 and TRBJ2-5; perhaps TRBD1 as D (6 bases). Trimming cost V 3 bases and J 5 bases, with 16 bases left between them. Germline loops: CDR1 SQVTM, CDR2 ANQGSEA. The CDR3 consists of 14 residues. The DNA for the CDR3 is TGCAGCGTTGAGGACCCTAGAAGGGGGGAGACCCAGTACTTC. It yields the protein CSVEDPRRGETQYF.

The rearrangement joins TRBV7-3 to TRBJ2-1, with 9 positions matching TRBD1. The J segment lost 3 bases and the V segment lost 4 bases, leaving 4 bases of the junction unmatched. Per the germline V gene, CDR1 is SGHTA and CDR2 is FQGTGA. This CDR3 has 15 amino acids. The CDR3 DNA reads TGTGCCAGCAGCTGGGGACAGGGCAGCTACAATGAGCAGTTCTTC. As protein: CASSWGQGSYNEQFF.

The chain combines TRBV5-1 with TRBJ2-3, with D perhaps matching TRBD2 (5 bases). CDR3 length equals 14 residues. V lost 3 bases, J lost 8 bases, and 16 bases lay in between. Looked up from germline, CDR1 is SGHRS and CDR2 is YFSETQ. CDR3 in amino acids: CASSSEPGKITQYF. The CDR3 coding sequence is TGCGCCAGCAGCTCGGAGCCGGGGAAGATTACGCAGTATTTT.

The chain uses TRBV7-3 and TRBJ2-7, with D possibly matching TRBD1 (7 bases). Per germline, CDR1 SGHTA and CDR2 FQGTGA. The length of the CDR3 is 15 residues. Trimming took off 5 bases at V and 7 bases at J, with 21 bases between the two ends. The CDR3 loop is CASSPRGARHDEQYF. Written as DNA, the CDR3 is TGTGCCAGCAGCCCCAGGGGGGCGAGACACGATGAGCAGTACTTC.

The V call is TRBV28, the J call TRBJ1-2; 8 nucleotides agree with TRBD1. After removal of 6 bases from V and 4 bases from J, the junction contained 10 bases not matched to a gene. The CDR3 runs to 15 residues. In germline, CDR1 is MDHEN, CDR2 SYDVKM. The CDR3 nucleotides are TGTGCCAGCAGGGGCTCGGACAGGGCCGCCTATGGCTACACCTTC. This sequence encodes CASRGSDRAAYGYTF.

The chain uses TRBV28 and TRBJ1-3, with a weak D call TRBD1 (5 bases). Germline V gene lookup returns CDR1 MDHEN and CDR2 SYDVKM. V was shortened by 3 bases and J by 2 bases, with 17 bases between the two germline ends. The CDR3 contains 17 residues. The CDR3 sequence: CASSFFIGSRAGNTIYF. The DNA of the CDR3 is TGTGCCAGCAGTTTTTTTATTGGATCCAGGGCTGGAAACACCATATATTTT.

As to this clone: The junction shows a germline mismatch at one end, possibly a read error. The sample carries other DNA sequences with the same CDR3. This CDR3 reads CASSVGRGASGASYNEQFF. In DNA form, the CDR3 reads TGTGCCAGCAGCGTAGGAAGAGGGGCTAGCGGGGCCTCCTACAATGAACAGTTCTTC. This chain uses TRBV9 with TRBJ2-1; 9 bases line up with TRBD2. CDR3 length: 19 residues. Germline loops: CDR1 SGDLS, CDR2 YYNGEE.

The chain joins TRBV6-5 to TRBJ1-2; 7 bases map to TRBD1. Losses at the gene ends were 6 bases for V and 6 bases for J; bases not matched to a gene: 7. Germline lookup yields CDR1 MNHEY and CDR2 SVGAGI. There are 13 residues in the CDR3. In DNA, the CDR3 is TGTGCCAGCAGCCAGACAGGGCTGGATGGCTACACCTTC. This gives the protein CASSQTGLDGYTF.

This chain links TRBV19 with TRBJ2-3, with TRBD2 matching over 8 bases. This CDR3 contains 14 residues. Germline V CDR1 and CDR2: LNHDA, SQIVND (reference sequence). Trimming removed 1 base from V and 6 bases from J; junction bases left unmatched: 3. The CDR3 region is CASSIGLASDTQYF. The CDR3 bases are TGTGCCAGTAGTATAGGACTAGCGTCGGATACGCAGTATTTT.

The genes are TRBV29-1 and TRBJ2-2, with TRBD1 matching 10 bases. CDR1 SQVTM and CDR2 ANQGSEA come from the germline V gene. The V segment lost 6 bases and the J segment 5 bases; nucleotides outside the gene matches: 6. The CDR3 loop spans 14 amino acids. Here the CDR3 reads CSVGQGVSTGELFF. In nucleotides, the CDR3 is TGCAGCGTAGGACAGGGGGTATCGACCGGGGAGCTGTTTTTT.

In DNA, the CDR3 is TGTGCCAGCAGTGCCCAAGCGGGAGCAGATACGCAGTATTTT. Its translation: CASSAQAGADTQYF. This rearrangement joins TRBV6-4 to TRBJ2-3; 8 bases line up with TRBD2. CDR1 MRHNA and CDR2 SNTAGT come from the germline V gene. The CDR3 totals 14 residues. V trimming: 4 bases; J trimming: 4 bases; junction bases outside the gene matches: 4.

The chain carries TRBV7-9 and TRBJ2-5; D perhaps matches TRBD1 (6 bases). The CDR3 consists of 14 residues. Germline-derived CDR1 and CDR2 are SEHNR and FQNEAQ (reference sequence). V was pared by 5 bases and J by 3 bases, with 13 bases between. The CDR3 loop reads CASSRVGAEETQYF. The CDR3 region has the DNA TGTGCCAGCAGCCGGGTGGGGGCCGAAGAGACCCAGTACTTC.

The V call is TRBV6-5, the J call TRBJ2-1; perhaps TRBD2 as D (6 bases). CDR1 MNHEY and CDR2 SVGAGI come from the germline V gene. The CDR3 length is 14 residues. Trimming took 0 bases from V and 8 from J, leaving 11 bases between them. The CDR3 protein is CASSYSFGSDEQFF. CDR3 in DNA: TGTGCCAGCAGTTACTCGTTCGGGAGCGATGAGCAGTTCTTC.

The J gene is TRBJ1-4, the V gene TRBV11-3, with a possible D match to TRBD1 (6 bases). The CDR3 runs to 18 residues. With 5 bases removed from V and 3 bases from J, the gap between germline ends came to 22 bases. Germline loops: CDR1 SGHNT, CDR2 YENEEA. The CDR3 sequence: CASSLPRGLQWANEKLFF. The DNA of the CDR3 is TGTGCCAGCAGCCTACCGAGGGGGTTGCAGTGGGCTAATGAAAAACTGTTTTTT.